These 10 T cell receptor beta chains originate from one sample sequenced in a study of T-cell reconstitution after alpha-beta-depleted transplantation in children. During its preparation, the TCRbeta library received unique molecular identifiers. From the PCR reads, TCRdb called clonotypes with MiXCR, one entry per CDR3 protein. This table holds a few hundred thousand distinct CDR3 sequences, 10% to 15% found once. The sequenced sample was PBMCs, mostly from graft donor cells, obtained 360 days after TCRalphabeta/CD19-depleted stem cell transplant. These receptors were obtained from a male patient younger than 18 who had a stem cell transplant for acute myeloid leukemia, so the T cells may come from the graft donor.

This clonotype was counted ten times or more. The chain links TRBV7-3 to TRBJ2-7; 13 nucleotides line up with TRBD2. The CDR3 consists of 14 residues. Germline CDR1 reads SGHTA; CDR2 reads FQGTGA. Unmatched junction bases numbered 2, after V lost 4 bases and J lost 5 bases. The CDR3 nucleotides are TGTGCCAGCAGCTCTGGACTAGCGGGAGACGAGCAGTACTTC. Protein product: CASSSGLAGDEQYF.

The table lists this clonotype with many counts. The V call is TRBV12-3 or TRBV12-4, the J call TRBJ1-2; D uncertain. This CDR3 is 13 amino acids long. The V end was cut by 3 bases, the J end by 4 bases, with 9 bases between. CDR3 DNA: TGTGCCAGCAGTTTGGTGGGGATCTATGGCTACACCTTC. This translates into CASSLVGIYGYTF.

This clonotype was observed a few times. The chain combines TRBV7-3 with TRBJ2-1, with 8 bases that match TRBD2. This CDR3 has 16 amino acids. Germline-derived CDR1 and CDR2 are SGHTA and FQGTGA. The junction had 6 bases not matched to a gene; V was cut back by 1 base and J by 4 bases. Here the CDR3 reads CASSLSGGQGYNEQFF. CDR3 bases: TGTGCCAGCAGCTTAAGCGGGGGGCAGGGTTACAATGAGCAGTTCTTC. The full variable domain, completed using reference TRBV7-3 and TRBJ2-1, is GAGVSQTPSNKVTEKGKYVELRCDPISGHTALYWYRQSLGQGPEFLIYFQGTGAADDSGLPNDRFFAVRPEGSVSTLKIQRTERGDSAVYLCASSLSGGQGYNEQFFGPGTRLTVL.

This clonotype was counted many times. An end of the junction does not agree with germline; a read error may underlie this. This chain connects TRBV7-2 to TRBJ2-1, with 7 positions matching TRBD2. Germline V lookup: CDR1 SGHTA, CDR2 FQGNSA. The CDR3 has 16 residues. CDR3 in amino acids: CASSLVSSGSYNEQFF. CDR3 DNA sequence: TGCGCCAGCAGCTTGGTTTCTAGCGGTTCCTACAATGAGCAGTTCTTC.

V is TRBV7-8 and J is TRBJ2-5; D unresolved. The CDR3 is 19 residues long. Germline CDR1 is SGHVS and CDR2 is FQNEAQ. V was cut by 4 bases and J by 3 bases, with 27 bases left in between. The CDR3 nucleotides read TGTGCCAGCAGCTACCAACGGGCCCAAGGGATGAGTAATGAAGAGACCCAGTACTTC. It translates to CASSYQRAQGMSNEETQYF.

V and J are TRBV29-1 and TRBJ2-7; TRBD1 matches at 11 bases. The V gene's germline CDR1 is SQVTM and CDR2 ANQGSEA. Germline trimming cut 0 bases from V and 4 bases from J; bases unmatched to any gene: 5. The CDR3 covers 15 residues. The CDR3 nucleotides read TGCAGCGTTGAAGATTGGGGGACAGGGGGGTACGAGCAGTACTTC. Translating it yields CSVEDWGTGGYEQYF.

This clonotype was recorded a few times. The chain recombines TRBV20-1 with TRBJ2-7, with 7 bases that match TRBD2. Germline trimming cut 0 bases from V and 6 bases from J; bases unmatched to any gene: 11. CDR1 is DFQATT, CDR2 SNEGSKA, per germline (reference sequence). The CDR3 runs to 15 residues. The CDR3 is CSAREGYASGLEQYF. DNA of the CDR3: TGCAGTGCTAGAGAAGGTTACGCTAGCGGTCTCGAGCAGTACTTC.

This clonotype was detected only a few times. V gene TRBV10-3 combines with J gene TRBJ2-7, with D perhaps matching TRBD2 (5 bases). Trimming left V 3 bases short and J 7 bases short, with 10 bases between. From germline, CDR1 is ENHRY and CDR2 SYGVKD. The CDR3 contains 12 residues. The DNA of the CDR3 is TGTGCCATCAGTGAACTAGGCGGGGAGCAGTACTTC. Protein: CAISELGGEQYF.

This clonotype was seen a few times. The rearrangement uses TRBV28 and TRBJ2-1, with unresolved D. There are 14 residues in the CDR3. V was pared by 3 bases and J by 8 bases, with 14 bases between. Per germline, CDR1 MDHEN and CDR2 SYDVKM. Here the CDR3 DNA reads TGTGCCAGCAGTTTTGTCAATCTACCCTATGAGCAGTTCTTC. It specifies CASSFVNLPYEQFF. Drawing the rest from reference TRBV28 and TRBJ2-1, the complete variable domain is DVKVTQSSRYLVKRTGEKVFLECVQDMDHENMFWYRQDPGLGLRLIYFSYDVKMKEKGDIPEGYSVSREKKERFSLILESASTNQTSMYLCASSFVNLPYEQFFGPGTRLTVL.

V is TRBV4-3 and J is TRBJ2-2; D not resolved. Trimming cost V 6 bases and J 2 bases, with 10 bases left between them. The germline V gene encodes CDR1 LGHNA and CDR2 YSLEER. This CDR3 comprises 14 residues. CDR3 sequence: CASRHYFNTGELFF. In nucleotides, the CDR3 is TGCGCCAGCAGGCACTACTTTAACACCGGGGAGCTGTTTTTT.